The 27 T cell receptor beta chains below come from one sample, sequenced in a study of CD8+CD57+ T cells in acquired aplastic anemia. The use of genomic DNA as template underpinned the TCR beta VDJ and CDR3 profiling. Each CDR3 protein gets one entry after TCRdb re-called the reads with MiXCR. The sample shows approximately 200,000 distinct CDR3 sequences, about 64% of them seen only once. The sequenced sample was sorted CD4+, CD8+, or CD8+CD57+ T cells (not recorded which) from PBMCs. The receptors derive from a human donor with severe aplastic anemia or a healthy control (not recorded which).

This clonotype was observed many times. The chain employs TRBV5-8 and TRBJ1-2, with D unresolved. The length of the CDR3 is 13 residues. Trimming took off 4 bases at V and 4 bases at J, with 11 bases between the two ends. Germline V gene data show CDR1 as SGHTS and CDR2 as YDEGEE. CDR3: CASSGGPSYGYTF. The CDR3 region has the DNA TGTGCCAGCAGCGGAGGACCCTCCTATGGCTACACCTTC.

This clonotype was seen many times. The chain uses TRBV7-9 and TRBJ1-1; 9 positions agree with TRBD1. The germline CDR1 and CDR2 sequences are SEHNR and FQNEAQ (reference sequence). V dropped 5 bases and J dropped 4; count of bases not matched to a gene: 8. The CDR3 covers 15 residues. The CDR3 DNA reads as TGTGCCAGCAGCCTGCGACAGGGGGGGATCACTGAAGCTTTCTTT. Residues: CASSLRQGGITEAFF.

The rearrangement uses TRBV19 and TRBJ1-2; 7 bases map to TRBD1. The V and J ends lost 4 bases and 0 bases, in that order; junction bases with no gene match: 2. The CDR3 has 14 amino acids. Germline assignment: CDR1 LNHDA and CDR2 SQIVND (reference sequence). CDR3: CASSSGTANYGYTF. The CDR3 DNA reads as TGTGCCAGTAGTAGCGGGACAGCTAACTATGGCTACACCTTC.

This clonotype was recorded once. The genes are TRBV20-1 and TRBJ2-4; TRBD2 is a possible D gene (5 bases). Germline V lookup: CDR1 DFQATT, CDR2 SNEGSKA (reference sequence). Between the trimmed V and J ends, which lost 4 bases and 10 bases, there was a span of 8 bases. There are 10 residues in the CDR3. CDR3 sequence (DNA): TGCAGTGCTATACCGGGGATTCAGTACTTC. Translated: CSAIPGIQYF.

This clonotype was seen ten or more times. The chain links TRBV6-6 to TRBJ2-7; perhaps TRBD2 as D (6 bases). The CDR3 consists of 15 residues. CDR1 MNHNY and CDR2 SVGAGI come from the germline V gene (reference sequence). The germline V and J ends were trimmed by 0 bases and 4 bases, with 13 bases remaining between them. The CDR3 coding sequence is TGTGCCAGCAGTTACTCTGGAGGGGTTGGTTACGAGCAGTACTTC. It is translated as CASSYSGGVGYEQYF.

The V gene is TRBV25-1, the J gene TRBJ2-3; 10 bases agree with TRBD1. This CDR3 region has 18 residues. V was pared by 5 bases and J by 0 bases, with 11 bases of the junction left unmatched. Germline V lookup: CDR1 MGHDK, CDR2 SYGVNS. This CDR3 reads CASSYYGTGARSTDTQYF. As DNA, the CDR3 is TGTGCCAGCAGTTACTACGGGACAGGGGCCCGGAGCACAGATACGCAGTATTTT. The variable domain in full, with the rest retrieved from reference TRBV25-1 and TRBJ2-3, is EADIYQTPRYLVIGTGKKITLECSQTMGHDKMYWYQQDPGMELHLIHYSYGVNSTEKGDLSSESTVSRIRTEHFPLTLESARPSHTSQYLCASSYYGTGARSTDTQYFGPGTRLTVL.

The chain joins TRBV27 to TRBJ2-6; D remains ambiguous. Trimming removed 7 bases from V and 0 bases from J, with 16 bases in between. This CDR3 contains 17 residues. Germline values: CDR1 MNHEY, CDR2 SMNVEV (reference sequence). This chain's CDR3 is CASKPRYSYSGANVLTF. CDR3 bases: TGTGCCAGCAAGCCAAGGTACAGTTACTCTGGGGCCAACGTCCTGACTTTC.

This chain joins TRBV7-2 and TRBJ1-4, with TRBD1 matching over 9 bases. Per germline, CDR1 SGHTA and CDR2 FQGNSA. The CDR3 has 15 residues. The junction had 9 bases not matched to a gene; V was cut back by 5 bases and J by 8 bases. DNA for the CDR3: TGTGCCAGCAGCAATCCGGGACAGGGACGAGAAAAACTGTTTTTT. It codes for CASSNPGQGREKLFF.

The CDR3 loop is CSVETGGSSYNEQFF. CDR3 sequence (DNA): TGCAGCGTTGAAACAGGGGGCTCATCCTACAATGAGCAGTTCTTC. The chain combines TRBV29-1 with TRBJ2-1; 9 positions match TRBD1. J lost 1 base, V lost 2 bases, and 3 bases had no gene match. From germline, CDR1 is SQVTM and CDR2 ANQGSEA. The CDR3 runs 15 residues.

This chain connects TRBV19 to TRBJ1-5, with 8 positions matching TRBD1. CDR3 length equals 14 residues. CDR1 and CDR2 from the germline V gene are LNHDA and SQIVND (reference sequence). J was trimmed by 6 bases and V by 6 bases; bases with no gene match: 7. CDR3 sequence: CASSAGTGGQPQHF. In DNA form, the CDR3 reads TGTGCCAGTAGCGCGGGGACAGGCGGTCAGCCCCAGCATTTT.

The rearrangement joins TRBV6-1 to TRBJ2-7; D not resolved. In germline, CDR1 is MNHNS, CDR2 SASEGT. Trimming removed 3 bases at V and 5 bases at J, with 14 bases between. This CDR3 comprises 14 residues. The CDR3 nucleotides are TGTGCCAGCAGTGAGGGTTCCCAAGGCGACGAGCAGTACTTC. It is translated as CASSEGSQGDEQYF.

The genes are TRBV27 and TRBJ2-7, with no clear D. Between the trimmed V and J ends, which lost 8 bases and 5 bases, there was a span of 13 bases. Per the germline V gene, CDR1 is MNHEY and CDR2 is SMNVEV (reference sequence). The CDR3 is made up of 12 amino acids. The CDR3 sequence: CASASRSDEQYF. DNA of the CDR3: TGTGCCAGCGCTTCAAGGTCCGACGAGCAGTACTTC.

The genes are TRBV20-1 and TRBJ2-1; 9 bases are a match to TRBD2. CDR3 length equals 14 residues. J gave up 4 bases and V 5 bases, and 6 bases lay outside the gene matches. Germline lookup yields CDR1 DFQATT and CDR2 SNEGSKA (reference sequence). The CDR3 region is CSAVGRGGYNEQFF. CDR3 DNA sequence: TGCAGTGCTGTTGGGCGGGGGGGATACAATGAGCAGTTCTTC.

This clonotype appeared many times. The chain links TRBV6-5 to TRBJ2-3; D is ambiguous. Germline lookup yields CDR1 MNHEY and CDR2 SVGAGI. Between the trimmed V and J ends, which lost 2 bases and 0 bases, there was a span of 9 bases. The CDR3 runs 15 residues. CDR3 in amino acids: CASSYVGGSTDTQYF. As DNA, the CDR3 is TGTGCCAGCAGTTACGTGGGCGGTAGCACAGATACGCAGTATTTT.

The chain carries TRBV7-9 and TRBJ2-7, with TRBD1 matching over 9 bases. The CDR3 has 15 amino acids. V trimming: 5 bases; J trimming: 2 bases; junction bases outside the gene matches: 7. Germline-derived CDR1 and CDR2 are SEHNR and FQNEAQ (reference sequence). In nucleotides, the CDR3 is TGTGCCAGCAGCCCGTACGACAGGGGGGCCTACGAGCAGTACTTC. Residues: CASSPYDRGAYEQYF.

The chain combines TRBV20-1 with TRBJ2-2; TRBD1 is a possible D gene (5 bases). Germline assignment: CDR1 DFQATT and CDR2 SNEGSKA (reference sequence). The length of the CDR3 is 12 residues. The V end lost 5 bases, the J end lost 7 bases, and 11 bases lay between the germline ends. The CDR3, as DNA: TGCAGTGCTTCTAAAGGGGTCGGGGAGCTGTTTTTT. Protein product: CSASKGVGELFF.

This clonotype appeared once. The rearrangement links TRBV29-1 to TRBJ1-4, with 7 bases fitting TRBD1. V was pared by 7 bases and J by 5 bases, with 7 bases of the junction left unmatched. CDR1 is SQVTM and CDR2 is ANQGSEA in the germline V gene. The CDR3 is 13 residues long. The CDR3 sequence is CSAAGTDNEKLFF. CDR3 nucleotide sequence: TGCAGCGCCGCCGGGACAGACAATGAAAAACTGTTTTTT.

DNA for the CDR3: TGTGCCAGCAGTGTATATGGACCCGGTGGCTATGGCTACACCTTC. This codes for CASSVYGPGGYGYTF. The chain carries TRBV25-1 and TRBJ1-2; D call uncertain. Germline V gene sequence: CDR1 MGHDK, CDR2 SYGVNS. V shed 4 bases and J shed 4 bases, with 16 bases lying between them. There are 15 residues in the CDR3.

CDR3 coding DNA: TGTGCCACCAGCAGAGTTGGCCGTGGGGAGACCCAGTACTTC. Its translation is CATSRVGRGETQYF. The rearrangement joins TRBV15 to TRBJ2-5; D remains unclear. V was pared by 1 base and J by 5 bases, with 11 bases between. The CDR3 loop spans 14 amino acids. Germline CDR1 LNHNV, CDR2 YYDKDF (reference sequence).

The rearrangement joins TRBV7-8 to TRBJ1-1, with no clear D. The V gene lost 2 bases and the J gene lost 0 bases, with 7 bases spanning the gap. CDR3 size: 14 residues. CDR1 SGHVS and CDR2 FQNEAQ come from the germline V gene. For the CDR3, the DNA is TGTGCCAGCAGCTTAAATGCAGTGAACACTGAAGCTTTCTTT. Its translation: CASSLNAVNTEAFF.

The V and J genes are TRBV7-2 and TRBJ2-3; TRBD2 aligns across 8 bases. J gave up 4 bases and V 5 bases, and 2 bases lay outside the gene matches. CDR1 and CDR2 (germline): SGHTA, FQGNSA. The CDR3 consists of 13 residues. The CDR3 coding sequence is TGTGCCAGCAGCGCTAGCGGGCCAGATACGCAGTATTTT. Protein product: CASSASGPDTQYF.

Of note for this clonotype: A much larger clone differs from this one at a single base, so this may be a read error. The CDR3 DNA reads as TGTGCCAGCAGTTGGGACAGCGATCAAGGGACCCAGTACTTC. It codes for CASSWDSDQGTQYF. J is TRBJ2-5 and V is TRBV6-6, with TRBD1 matching over 7 bases. CDR1 is MNHNY, CDR2 SVGAGI, per germline (reference sequence). There are 14 residues in the CDR3.

The chain couples TRBV24-1 to TRBJ1-2, with D possibly matching TRBD1 (6 bases). Germline assignment: CDR1 KGHDR and CDR2 SFDVKD. With 5 bases removed from V and 2 bases from J, the gap between germline ends came to 17 bases. This CDR3 comprises 16 residues. CDR3 nucleotide sequence: TGTGCCACCAGTGGTGAAAAAATAGGACAGAACTATGGCTACACCTTC. Encoded protein: CATSGEKIGQNYGYTF.

The V and J genes are TRBV7-4 and TRBJ1-2; 9 bases map to TRBD1. The CDR3 loop spans 14 amino acids. The J segment lost 5 bases and the V segment lost 6 bases, leaving 7 bases of the junction unmatched. CDR1 and CDR2 from the germline V gene are SGHVT and SQSDAQ. CDR3 protein: CASRFRTGAYGYTF. Here the CDR3 DNA reads TGTGCCAGCAGATTCCGGACAGGGGCTTATGGCTACACCTTC.

This chain connects TRBV5-6 to TRBJ2-1, with D perhaps given as TRBD1 or TRBD2 (7 bases each). CDR3 length equals 13 residues. Trimming left V 4 bases short and J 4 bases short, with 9 bases between. Looked up from germline, CDR1 is SGHDT and CDR2 is YYEEEE. CDR3 sequence (DNA): TGTGCCAGCAGCCAGGGGGGGTACAATGAGCAGTTCTTC. Amino acid sequence: CASSQGGYNEQFF.

This clonotype has at least ten counts. CDR3 amino acids: CASSSWDTYNEQFF. CDR3 bases: TGTGCCAGCAGCTCCTGGGATACCTACAATGAGCAGTTCTTC. The gene calls are TRBV5-8 and TRBJ2-1, with unresolved D. The CDR3 has 14 amino acids. Trimming stripped 3 bases from V and 2 bases from J, with 9 bases between. Germline assignment: CDR1 SGHTS and CDR2 YDEGEE.

CDR3 amino acids: CASSSSLTEYNEQFF. The CDR3 nucleotides read TGTGCCAGCAGCTCCTCTCTGACAGAGTACAATGAGCAGTTCTTC. The chain links TRBV7-9 to TRBJ2-1; a possible D gene is TRBD1 (5 bases). CDR3 size: 15 residues. Looked up from germline, CDR1 is SEHNR and CDR2 is FQNEAQ (reference sequence). Trimming stripped 4 bases from V and 4 bases from J, with 14 bases between.